The T cell receptor (beta chain) under discussion was sequenced for a study of T cell changes during pregnancy in multiple sclerosis. Germline CDR1 is SNHLY and CDR2 is FYNNEI. V was pared by 4 bases and J by 6 bases, with 5 bases of the junction left unmatched. This CDR3 region has 14 residues. Profiling relied on immunoSEQ multiplex PCR, and the TCRdb table lists in-frame clones only, not all of them. The profile covers 65,000 to 90,000 clones, with approximately 92% appearing a single time and approximately 2.2% taken by the ten largest. The chain couples TRBV2 to TRBJ2-1; 8 positions match TRBD2. The source was peripheral blood, collected before pregnancy. The source is a female donor with multiple sclerosis, enrolled in a pregnancy study. CDR3 sequence: CASSGGLVFNEQFF. The CDR3 region has the DNA TGTGCCAGCAGTGGGGGACTAGTGTTCAATGAGCAGTTCTTC.